These T cell receptor beta chains were read from a single sample in a study of blood T cell repertoires in COVID-19. The repertoire was sequenced with immunoSEQ multiplex PCR; TCRdb's copy has only in-frame clones and lacks some. The data contain hundreds of thousands of clones, over 75% of them singletons. Sequenced input: PBMCs or T cells enriched from blood (not recorded which). All receptors derive from a man between 18 and 35 years old who had recovered from COVID-19. The CDR3 runs from the conserved cysteine through the conserved F or W. D genes are given only for firm matches. Not every row has a clone size; where given, it reads once, few, many or a size class.

TRBJ1-3 NA TRBV9 NA TGTGCCAGCAGCGCCGAGACACACCTATTCAACACCATATATTTT CASSAETHLFNTIYF
TRBJ2-1 NA TRBV29-1 NA TGCAGCGTACAGGGTACTAGCTCCTACAATGAGCAGTTCTTC CSVQGTSSYNEQFF
TRBJ1-1 TRBD1 TRBV5-4 NA TGTGCCAGCCGGTCCGGGACAGGGACCACTGAAGCTTTCTTT CASRSGTGTTEAFF
TRBJ1-2 NA TRBV3-1/TRBV3-2 NA TGTGCCAGCAGCCAGTCGGTGTTGAGCGGCTACACCTTC CASSQSVLSGYTF
TRBJ2-1 TRBD2 TRBV5-1 NA TGCGCCAGCAGCTTATCCCCCAGCGGGGGGGGGAATGAGCAGTTCTTC CASSLSPSGGGNEQFF
TRBJ1-2 NA TRBV6-1 NA TGTGCCAGCAGTGAACAATCAGGTGGTGGCTACACCTTC CASSEQSGGGYTF
TRBJ2-2 NA TRBV15 NA TGTGCCACCGGAACCCGGGTCACGGCCGGGGAGCTGTTTTTT CATGTRVTAGELFF
TRBJ2-1 TRBD2 TRBV7-6 NA TGTGCCAGCAGCTTATCGACCGGGACTAGCGGCCCCTACAATGAGCAGTTCTTC CASSLSTGTSGPYNEQFF
TRBJ1-1 TRBD1 TRBV7-9 NA TGTGCCAGCAGCCCGACTACAGGGGGGACCACTGAAGCTTTCTTT CASSPTTGGTTEAFF
TRBJ1-3 NA TRBV5-8 NA TGTGCCAGCAGCTTGGGAGGGTACTTCTCTGGAAACACCATATATTTT CASSLGGYFSGNTIYF
TRBJ2-3 NA TRBV7-9 NA TGTGCCAGCAGCTTAAACTTCACAGATACGCAGTATTTT CASSLNFTDTQYF
TRBJ1-5 TRBD1 TRBV2 NA TGTGCCAGCAGTCCCAGAGGGACAGGCAGTCAGCCCCAGCATTTT CASSPRGTGSQPQHF
TRBJ2-1 TRBD2 TRBV7-3 NA TGTGCCAGCAGCTACCCTAGCGGGAGCACTAACAGCTCCTACAATGAGCAGTTCTTC CASSYPSGSTNSSYNEQFF
TRBJ2-5 NA TRBV10-3 NA TGTGCCATCAGCGCCACTGGAGAGACCCAGTACTTC CAISATGETQYF
TRBJ2-7 NA TRBV19 NA TGTGCCAGTAGCTCGTCAGGGTGGTCGGTGCAGTACTTC CASSSSGWSVQYF
TRBJ2-1 TRBD1 TRBV9 few TGTGCCAGCAGCGTAACGGGACAGTCCTACAATGAGCAGTTCTTC CASSVTGQSYNEQFF
TRBJ2-5 TRBD1 TRBV12-3/TRBV12-4 once TGTGCCAGCAACCAGGGGGCAGGAGAGACCCAGTACTTC CASNQGAGETQYF
TRBJ1-6 NA TRBV9 NA TGTGCCAGCAGCGGCGGGGCAAGCTCCTATAATTCACCCCTCCACTTT CASSGGASSYNSPLHF
TRBJ1-4 TRBD1 TRBV6-4 NA TGTGCCAGCAGCGAGGGGGCTGGCGAAAAACTGTTTTTT CASSEGAGEKLFF
TRBJ2-1 NA TRBV7-2 NA TGTGCCAGCAGCTCAGGGGGTAGCGGACATGAGCAGTTCTTC CASSSGGSGHEQFF
TRBJ2-4 NA TRBV7-2 NA TGTGCCAGCAGCGACGGAGGTGAGGGAGCCAAAAACATTCAGTACTTC CASSDGGEGAKNIQYF
TRBJ1-2 NA TRBV2 NA TGTGCCAGCAGTGATGACAGGCAAAGGTCCCCCTATGGCTACACCTTC CASSDDRQRSPYGYTF
TRBJ1-1 NA TRBV14 once TGTGCCAGCAGCCAAGTACGGGTGAACACTGAAGCTTTCTTT CASSQVRVNTEAFF
TRBJ1-5 TRBD1 TRBV5-1 NA TGCGCCAGCAGCTTGGGGGCAGGGGGCGCTGATCAGCCCCAGCATTTT CASSLGAGGADQPQHF
TRBJ2-3 NA TRBV3-1/TRBV3-2 NA TGTGCCAGCAGCCCCGGACTGTTCACAGATACGCAGTATTTT CASSPGLFTDTQYF
TRBJ1-5 NA TRBV28 NA TGTGCCAGCAGTTCGAGAAATCAGCCCCAGCATTTT CASSSRNQPQHF
TRBJ1-1 NA TRBV5-1 once TGCGCCAGCAGCTCTGGAGGGACTGAAGCTTTCTTT CASSSGGTEAFF
TRBJ2-7 TRBD1 TRBV6-5 NA TGTGCCAGCAGTTTGATCAGGGGGCGGGAGCAGTACTTC CASSLIRGREQYF
TRBJ1-6 NA TRBV5-1 NA TGCGCCAGCAGCTTGGAGGTTAATGGGGGGAGCTCCTATAATTCACCCCTCCACTTT CASSLEVNGGSSYNSPLHF
TRBJ2-5 NA TRBV6-5 NA TGTGCCAGCAGTTACTCTGACAGCTATGAGACCCAGTACTTC CASSYSDSYETQYF
TRBJ1-2 NA TRBV7-8 NA TGTGCCAGCAGCCCCAAACGACAAGTCTATGGCTACACCTTC CASSPKRQVYGYTF
TRBJ2-3 TRBD1 TRBV28 NA TGTGCCAGCCGGGACAGGGGCGCAGATACGCAGTATTTT CASRDRGADTQYF
TRBJ2-7 TRBD1 TRBV6-5 NA TGTGCCAGCAGCGCAGGACAGGGGGCTGTAGAGCAGTACTTC CASSAGQGAVEQYF
TRBJ1-2 NA TRBV6-5 NA TGTGCCAGCAGCCCGGACTCTAACTATGGCTACACCTTC CASSPDSNYGYTF
TRBJ2-1 TRBD2 TRBV7-9 NA TGTGCCAGCAGCTTTCTGAGCGGGAGCTGGAACAATGAGCAGTTCTTC CASSFLSGSWNNEQFF
TRBJ2-7 NA TRBV7-2 NA TGTGCCAGCAGCTTAGGTCCCAGATTGGGAGTACGACCGTACGAGCAGTACTTC CASSLGPRLGVRPYEQYF
TRBJ2-7 NA TRBV20-1 NA TGCAGTGCTAGTGAAGGGGCGAACGACGAGCAGTACTTC CSASEGANDEQYF
TRBJ1-5 NA TRBV15 NA TGTGCCACCAGCAGAGATCGGGGAGGGGGCAATCAGCCCCAGCATTTT CATSRDRGGGNQPQHF
TRBJ2-7 NA TRBV6-6 few TGTGCCAGCAGTCGACAGGGCCCGGGATCTAGCGGTACCTACGAGCAGTACTTC CASSRQGPGSSGTYEQYF
TRBJ1-5 NA TRBV4-1 NA TGCGCCAGCAGCCAAGATCAGGGTTATAGCAATCAGCCCCAGCATTTT CASSQDQGYSNQPQHF
TRBJ1-5 NA TRBV23-1 NA TGCGCCAGCAGTCCTCCGACTAGGGTTAGGAGCAATCAGCCCCAGCATTTT CASSPPTRVRSNQPQHF
TRBJ1-1 NA TRBV4-1 NA TGCGCCAGCAGCCATTCGGTCGCGGTCGGAACTGAAGCTTTCTTT CASSHSVAVGTEAFF
TRBJ1-1 NA TRBV7-9 NA TGTGCCAGCAGCCATACCCCCCGCGGCTCCGGTATCATTGAAGCTTTCTTT CASSHTPRGSGIIEAFF
TRBJ2-5 TRBD2 TRBV11-1 NA TGTGCCAGCAGCTTTTCCGACGGGGGGGAGACCCAGTACTTC CASSFSDGGETQYF
TRBJ2-1 TRBD2 TRBV28 NA TGTGCCAGCAGTAAATCTAGCGGGAGGGCCGTCTATGAGCAGTTCTTC CASSKSSGRAVYEQFF
TRBJ1-4 NA TRBV29-1 NA TGCAGCGCCCTACAGGGTAATGAAAAACTGTTTTTT CSALQGNEKLFF
TRBJ1-6 TRBD1 TRBV6-5 NA TGTGCCAGCAGTCCACAGGGGGGTTCACCCCTCCACTTT CASSPQGGSPLHF
TRBJ2-4 NA TRBV23-1 NA TGCGCCAGCACCCCCGCGCAGACTATCCTAGCCAAAAACATTCAGTACTTC CASTPAQTILAKNIQYF
TRBJ2-2 TRBD2 TRBV14 NA TGTGCCAGCGGCGGGGGGGACACCGGGGAGCTGTTTTTT CASGGGDTGELFF
TRBJ2-7 TRBD1 TRBV6-5 NA TGTGCCAGCAGTTCCCCTGGCGGACAGGGCGACGAGCAGTACTTC CASSSPGGQGDEQYF
TRBJ2-7 TRBD2 TRBV19 NA TGTGCCAGTAGTTCTTCTAGCGGGCGAACCTACGAGCAGTACTTC CASSSSSGRTYEQYF
TRBJ1-1 TRBD1 TRBV4-2 many TGTGCCAGCAGCCCCGGGACAGGGGGCTTATTCTTT CASSPGTGGLFF
TRBJ2-5 NA TRBV9 NA TGTGCCAGCAGCGTTGGAGTCGAGGAGACCCAGTACTTC CASSVGVEETQYF
TRBJ2-5 NA TRBV5-5 NA TGTGCCAGCAGCCCTATGGGACATCCCGTGAGACAAGAGACCCAGTACTTC CASSPMGHPVRQETQYF
TRBJ2-3 NA TRBV4-1 NA TGCGCCAGCAGCCTTTACACAGATACGCAGTATTTT CASSLYTDTQYF
TRBJ1-1 TRBD1 TRBV7-8 NA TGTGCCAGCAGCTTAGCGCTGACACAGGGGGCGTCGGCTTTCTTT CASSLALTQGASAFF
TRBJ2-7 TRBD1 TRBV7-2 NA TGTGCCAGCAGCTCGGGACAGACCTACGAGCAGTACTTC CASSSGQTYEQYF
TRBJ1-1 NA TRBV28 once TGTGCCAGCAGTTATACAGGGACCTTCTTT CASSYTGTFF
TRBJ1-5 NA TRBV6-5 few TGTGCCAGCAGTTACGCCAGGCGGGAGCCCCAGCATTTT CASSYARREPQHF
TRBJ1-1 NA TRBV29-1 NA TGCAGCGTCCGAAGACCGGACAGTGACACTGAAGCTTTCTTT CSVRRPDSDTEAFF